This passage covers 14 T cell receptor beta chains from one sample sequenced in a study of Tregs in tolerant kidney transplant recipients. TCRdb keeps only in-frame clones here, not all; method: immunoSEQ multiplex PCR. The table has approximately 69,000 clones, 85% to 90% seen once; the top ten hold around 0.42%. The input for sequencing was CD4+ T cells from blood, taken before the transplant. Receptors originate from a human donor who received a combined kidney and bone marrow transplant.

DNA of the CDR3: TGCGCCAGCAGCTCGCCAGAACAACTAAACACTGAAGCTTTCTTT. As protein: CASSSPEQLNTEAFF. This chain uses TRBV5-1 with TRBJ1-1, with D uncertain. The ends were cut back, 3 bases at V and 2 bases at J, with 14 bases in the middle. CDR1 and CDR2 (germline): SGHRS, YFSETQ. There are 15 residues in the CDR3.

The gene calls are TRBV28 and TRBJ1-2; no clear D gene. V lost 2 bases and J 0 bases, leaving 4 bases between the germline ends. The CDR3 is made up of 13 amino acids. CDR1 and CDR2 (germline): MDHEN, SYDVKM. The CDR3 loop is CASSLPANYGYTF. CDR3 bases: TGTGCCAGCAGTTTACCAGCTAACTATGGCTACACCTTC.

The genes are TRBV11-2 and TRBJ2-7; 9 bases map to TRBD1. V trimming: 1 base; J trimming: 5 bases; junction bases outside the gene matches: 6. The CDR3 runs to 15 residues. Germline V gene data show CDR1 as SGHAT and CDR2 as FQNNGV. The CDR3 DNA sequence: TGTGCCAGCAGCTTAGGGGCGGGACAGGGAAACGAGCAGTACTTC. Translated: CASSLGAGQGNEQYF.

The chain employs TRBV4-1 and TRBJ2-1; tentative D call: TRBD2 (5 bases). The CDR3 consists of 13 residues. Germline V gene data show CDR1 as MGHRA and CDR2 as YSYEKL. Trimming removed 1 base from V and 11 bases from J, with 12 bases in between. CDR3: CASSQVGESKQFF. DNA of the CDR3: TGCGCCAGCAGCCAAGTGGGAGAAAGTAAGCAGTTCTTC.

The chain joins TRBV29-1 to TRBJ1-2, with 8 bases identical to TRBD1. CDR3 size: 13 residues. The germline V gene has CDR1 SQVTM and CDR2 ANQGSEA. The V gene end was trimmed by 6 bases and the J gene end by 4 bases; junction bases not matched to a gene: 7. CDR3 sequence: CSVHPQGAYGYTF. The CDR3 DNA sequence: TGCAGCGTCCACCCCCAGGGGGCCTATGGCTACACCTTC.

CDR3 amino acids: CASSTSDRNTEAFF. The DNA for the CDR3 is TGTGCCAGCAGTACCTCCGACAGAAACACTGAAGCTTTCTTT. The chain joins TRBV6-6 to TRBJ1-1; TRBD1 is a possible D gene (5 bases). Per germline, CDR1 MNHNY and CDR2 SVGAGI (reference sequence). V dropped 5 bases and J dropped 2 bases, with 12 bases sitting between them. The CDR3 extends over 14 amino acids.

The chain couples TRBV19 to TRBJ1-4; D is possibly TRBD1 (5 bases). V lost 8 bases, J lost 3 bases, and 13 bases lay in between. The germline V gene has CDR1 LNHDA and CDR2 SQIVND (reference sequence). The CDR3 loop spans 14 amino acids. The chain's CDR3 is CASLETGSNEKLFF. CDR3 sequence (DNA): TGTGCCAGTCTGGAAACAGGATCTAATGAAAAACTGTTTTTT.

V is TRBV27 and J is TRBJ1-1; 7 nucleotides agree with TRBD1. The V gene's germline CDR1 is MNHEY and CDR2 SMNVEV (reference sequence). The J segment lost 1 base and the V segment lost 2 bases, leaving 4 bases of the junction unmatched. CDR3 length equals 15 residues. The CDR3 region is CASSLSNRGNTEAFF. In DNA, the CDR3 is TGTGCCAGCAGTTTAAGCAACAGGGGGAACACTGAAGCTTTCTTT.

The chain carries TRBV4-3 and TRBJ2-7; 9 positions match TRBD2. Looked up from germline, CDR1 is LGHNA and CDR2 is YSLEER. The ends lost 8 bases at V and 0 bases at J; junction bases unmatched: 8. The CDR3 loop spans 15 amino acids. As DNA, the CDR3 is TGCGCCAGCTCACGGGGGCGGGAGGGCTCCTACGAGCAGTACTTC. Protein sequence: CASSRGREGSYEQYF.

The sample holds one count of this clone. The V call is TRBV27, the J call TRBJ1-1; no firm D call. Per germline, CDR1 MNHEY and CDR2 SMNVEV (reference sequence). The CDR3 spans 13 residues. V lost 5 bases, J lost 11 bases, and 18 bases lay in between. In nucleotides, the CDR3 is TGTGCCAGCAGTCGGTCGGGGAGGGTTGGGGCTTTCTTT. This gives the protein CASSRSGRVGAFF.

J is TRBJ2-7 and V is TRBV7-9; TRBD1 might be the D (5 bases). The CDR3 sequence is 16 residues long. Germline V CDR1 and CDR2: SEHNR, FQNEAQ (reference sequence). The ends were cut back, 4 bases at V and 0 bases at J, with 16 bases in the middle. This chain's CDR3 is CASSSWGAQNSYEQYF. The CDR3 coding sequence is TGTGCCAGCAGCTCGTGGGGCGCGCAAAACTCCTACGAGCAGTACTTC.

The genes are TRBV9 and TRBJ2-1, with a weak D call TRBD1 (9 bases). Germline CDR1 reads SGDLS; CDR2 reads YYNGEE. Trimming removed 3 bases at V and 2 bases at J, with 33 bases between. This CDR3 has 22 residues. CDR3 loop: CASSAGTGTGTRLLSPYNEQFF. CDR3 nucleotide sequence: TGTGCCAGCAGCGCCGGGACAGGGACCGGGACTAGACTACTTTCCCCCTACAATGAGCAGTTCTTC.

The sample holds one count of this clone. The DNA of the CDR3 is TGTGCCTGGAGCGCCGGACTAGCGGGACGCGAGCAGTACTTC. It translates to CAWSAGLAGREQYF. The chain is built from TRBV30 and TRBJ2-7, with 12 nucleotides matching TRBD2. The CDR3 is made up of 14 amino acids. V trimming: 3 bases; J trimming: 6 bases; junction bases outside the gene matches: 6. CDR1 and CDR2 from the germline V gene are GTSNPN and SVGIG (reference sequence).

The chain has TRBV28 and TRBJ2-3; D may be TRBD2 (5 bases). Deletions cut 6 bases from V and 4 bases from J, with 14 bases between. The germline gives CDR1 MDHEN, CDR2 SYDVKM. The CDR3 totals 14 residues. The CDR3, as DNA: TGTGCCAGCAGAAGCGGAGACCACGCAGATACGCAGTATTTT. Its protein is CASRSGDHADTQYF.